Each of the 23 T cell receptor beta chains below was sequenced from the same sample in a study of technical replicates of blood from several donors. Here immunoSEQ multiplex PCR was the method, and the copy in TCRdb shows in-frame clones only, minus some. Among almost 90,000 clones listed, approximately 95% were seen once. Sequenced input: T cells isolated from PBMCs. The source of these receptors is a human donor in good health.

This chain connects TRBV28 to TRBJ2-2; 11 positions match TRBD2. This CDR3 has 17 amino acids. Per the germline V gene, CDR1 is MDHEN and CDR2 is SYDVKM. V lost 8 bases, J lost 4 bases, and 12 bases stayed unmatched. The CDR3 nucleotides read TGTGCCAGCCGCCGAAGGCTAGCGGGAGGTTTCACCGGGGAGCTGTTTTTT. Its translation: CASRRRLAGGFTGELFF. Drawing the rest from reference TRBV28 and TRBJ2-2, the complete variable domain is DVKVTQSSRYLVKRTGEKVFLECVQDMDHENMFWYRQDPGLGLRLIYFSYDVKMKEKGDIPEGYSVSREKKERFSLILESASTNQTSMYLCASRRRLAGGFTGELFFGEGSRLTVL.

The chain employs TRBV12-5 and TRBJ2-7, with a tentative D call TRBD2 (6 bases). The germline V and J ends were trimmed by 7 bases and 1 base, with 11 bases remaining between them. CDR1 is LGHNT, CDR2 FRNRAP, per germline. The CDR3 is made up of 13 amino acids. CDR3 residues: CASVGGRSYEQYF. For the CDR3, the DNA is TGTGCTAGTGTAGGTGGGAGGTCCTACGAGCAGTACTTC.

This chain links TRBV27 with TRBJ1-2, with 9 positions matching TRBD1. The V gene's germline CDR1 is MNHEY and CDR2 SMNVEV (reference sequence). V trimming: 5 bases; J trimming: 3 bases; junction bases outside the gene matches: 4. The CDR3 runs 14 residues. In DNA form, the CDR3 reads TGTGCCAGCAGTCCCGGGACAGGGCACTATGGCTACACCTTC. It specifies CASSPGTGHYGYTF.

The chain joins TRBV30 to TRBJ1-2, with a possible D match to TRBD1 (5 bases). The CDR3 contains 14 residues. The germline gives CDR1 GTSNPN, CDR2 SVGIG (reference sequence). V shed 0 bases and J shed 4 bases, with 12 bases lying between them. Here the CDR3 reads CAWSVGGDGYGYTF. The CDR3 DNA follows: TGTGCCTGGAGTGTGGGGGGTGACGGCTATGGCTACACCTTC.

V and J are TRBV19 and TRBJ2-5; D unresolved. This CDR3 contains 13 residues. The germline CDR1 and CDR2 sequences are LNHDA and SQIVND (reference sequence). Trimming stripped 5 bases from V and 1 base from J, with 8 bases between. CDR3 DNA sequence: TGTGCCAGTAGTTCCGACACCCAAGAGACCCAGTACTTC. Its translation: CASSSDTQETQYF.

This clone has just one count. The chain recombines TRBV4-1 with TRBJ1-1; 9 bases align to TRBD1. J gave up 0 bases and V 1 base, and 12 bases lay outside the gene matches. The CDR3 extends over 19 amino acids. The germline V gene encodes CDR1 MGHRA and CDR2 YSYEKL. CDR3 sequence reads: CASSQGGRQGVNLNTEAFF. The DNA of the CDR3 is TGCGCCAGCAGCCAAGGGGGAAGACAGGGGGTCAATTTGAACACTGAAGCTTTCTTT.

This rearrangement joins TRBV6-5 to TRBJ2-5; TRBD2 matches 7 bases. Germline V gives CDR1 MNHEY, CDR2 SVGAGI. The V segment lost 0 bases and the J segment 2 bases; nucleotides outside the gene matches: 6. This CDR3 spans 16 amino acids. CDR3 protein: CASSYSASGNQETQYF. DNA for the CDR3: TGTGCCAGCAGTTACTCGGCTAGCGGAAATCAAGAGACCCAGTACTTC.

V gene TRBV7-2 combines with J gene TRBJ2-1, with 7 nucleotides matching TRBD1. Losses at the gene ends were 6 bases for V and 4 bases for J; bases not matched to a gene: 6. CDR3 size: 14 residues. The V gene's germline CDR1 is SGHTA and CDR2 FQGNSA. The CDR3 protein is CASRAGTAYNEQFF. The CDR3 DNA follows: TGTGCCAGCAGAGCTGGGACAGCTTACAATGAGCAGTTCTTC.

The genes are TRBV13 and TRBJ2-7; 10 bases line up with TRBD2. J lost 7 bases, V lost 7 bases, and 7 bases had no gene match. There are 13 residues in the CDR3. From germline, CDR1 is PRHDT and CDR2 FYEKMQ (reference sequence). The CDR3 sequence is CASTLAGDREQYF. CDR3 nucleotides: TGTGCCAGCACGCTAGCGGGAGACAGGGAGCAGTACTTC.

The rearrangement links TRBV7-9 to TRBJ2-1, with D tentatively TRBD2 (6 bases). CDR3 length: 16 amino acids. The germline gives CDR1 SEHNR, CDR2 FQNEAQ (reference sequence). The V and J ends lost 3 bases and 5 bases respectively, with 17 bases between them. The CDR3 is CASSLGDFLGHNEQFF. The CDR3 DNA is TGTGCCAGCAGCTTGGGGGACTTTTTGGGTCACAATGAGCAGTTCTTC.

This rearrangement joins TRBV6-5 to TRBJ2-7; 9 positions agree with TRBD1. CDR1 and CDR2 from the germline V gene are MNHEY and SVGAGI. The junction had 4 bases not matched to a gene; V was cut back by 4 bases and J by 3 bases. The CDR3 is 14 residues long. Here the CDR3 DNA reads TGTGCCAGCAGTTCCGGGACAGGGATCTACGAGCAGTACTTC. Translating it yields CASSSGTGIYEQYF.

V and J are TRBV28 and TRBJ2-3; weak D call: TRBD1 (6 bases). With 4 bases removed from V and 2 bases from J, the gap between germline ends came to 19 bases. The CDR3 is 17 amino acids. Germline V gene data show CDR1 as MDHEN and CDR2 as SYDVKM. CDR3: CASSSNFGGQNTDTQYF. The CDR3 DNA reads as TGTGCCAGCAGTTCAAATTTCGGTGGACAGAACACAGATACGCAGTATTTT. The full variable domain, rest sourced from reference TRBV28 and TRBJ2-3, is DVKVTQSSRYLVKRTGEKVFLECVQDMDHENMFWYRQDPGLGLRLIYFSYDVKMKEKGDIPEGYSVSREKKERFSLILESASTNQTSMYLCASSSNFGGQNTDTQYFGPGTRLTVL.

This sequence joins TRBV19 and TRBJ2-3, with 9 bases lining up with TRBD2. This CDR3 is 15 amino acids long. From germline, CDR1 is LNHDA and CDR2 SQIVND (reference sequence). The trim removed 4 bases at V and 0 bases at J, leaving 2 bases unmatched. DNA for the CDR3: TGTGCCAGTAGTACTAGCGGGGTAAGCACAGATACGCAGTATTTT. Its translation: CASSTSGVSTDTQYF.

V usage is TRBV6-5 and J usage is TRBJ2-7, with 7 bases that match TRBD1. Germline loops: CDR1 MNHEY, CDR2 SVGAGI. The CDR3 spans 14 residues. Germline trimming cut 6 bases from V and 4 bases from J; bases unmatched to any gene: 9. CDR3 DNA: TGTGCCAGCAGGTCGGGGACAGCTGCTTACGAGCAGTACTTC. Translation: CASRSGTAAYEQYF.

CDR3 residues: CASSEGHLNTEAFF. CDR3 nucleotide sequence: TGTGCCAGCAGTGAGGGACACCTGAACACTGAAGCTTTCTTT. This chain links TRBV25-1 with TRBJ1-1; D is possibly TRBD1 (6 bases). The CDR3 is 14 amino acids. The V gene lost 3 bases and the J gene lost 0 bases, with 8 bases spanning the gap. Germline V gene sequence: CDR1 MGHDK, CDR2 SYGVNS. Filled out from reference TRBV25-1 and TRBJ1-1, the complete variable domain reads EADIYQTPRYLVIGTGKKITLECSQTMGHDKMYWYQQDPGMELHLIHYSYGVNSTEKGDLSSESTVSRIRTEHFPLTLESARPSHTSQYLCASSEGHLNTEAFFGQGTRLTVV.

The V gene is TRBV5-1, the J gene TRBJ2-1; 10 nucleotides match TRBD2. The CDR3 has 18 amino acids. Germline trimming cut 4 bases from V and 5 bases from J; bases unmatched to any gene: 15. Germline V gene sequence: CDR1 SGHRS, CDR2 YFSETQ. The CDR3 sequence: CASSLGAGTSVINNEQFF. In DNA, the CDR3 is TGCGCCAGCAGCCTAGGGGCCGGGACTAGCGTGATAAACAATGAGCAGTTCTTC.

V gene TRBV11-2 combines with J gene TRBJ2-7; no clear D. The CDR3 is made up of 14 amino acids. Between the trimmed V and J ends, which lost 1 base and 3 bases, there was a span of 10 bases. Per the germline V gene, CDR1 is SGHAT and CDR2 is FQNNGV. CDR3 residues: CASSLGVLHYEQYF. The CDR3 bases are TGTGCCAGCAGCTTAGGCGTACTCCACTACGAGCAGTACTTC. The entire variable domain, with the rest obtained from reference TRBV11-2 and TRBJ2-7, is as follows: EAGVAQSPRYKIIEKRQSVAFWCNPISGHATLYWYQQILGQGPKLLIQFQNNGVVDDSQLPKDRFSAERLKGVDSTLKIQPAKLEDSAVYLCASSLGVLHYEQYFGPGTRLTVT.

The rearrangement joins TRBV27 to TRBJ2-1; 14 bases are a match to TRBD2. J lost 9 bases, V lost 4 bases, and 11 bases had no gene match. The CDR3 has 17 amino acids. The germline CDR1 and CDR2 sequences are MNHEY and SMNVEV (reference sequence). The CDR3 sequence: CASSSPGTSGSLSEQFF. CDR3 coding DNA: TGTGCCAGCAGTTCCCCCGGGACTAGCGGGAGTTTGAGTGAGCAGTTCTTC.

This clone was seen just once. The chain carries TRBV30 and TRBJ1-5; TRBD1 matches at 10 bases. The CDR3 extends over 13 amino acids. The junction had 6 bases not matched to a gene; V was cut back by 7 bases and J by 6 bases. CDR1 and CDR2 (germline): GTSNPN, SVGIG (reference sequence). The CDR3 loop reads CASTGGGGQPQHF. CDR3 DNA: TGTGCCTCGACAGGGGGCGGGGGTCAGCCCCAGCATTTT.

The chain recombines TRBV30 with TRBJ2-1, with D maybe TRBD2 (7 bases). Trimming removed 0 bases at V and 3 bases at J, with 12 bases between. Germline values: CDR1 GTSNPN, CDR2 SVGIG (reference sequence). The CDR3 consists of 15 residues. CDR3 sequence (DNA): TGTGCCTGGAGTGTAGGGGGAGGGGGCTACAATGAGCAGTTCTTC. Residues: CAWSVGGGGYNEQFF.

The chain's CDR3 is CASSWPPGPQHF. The CDR3 DNA sequence: TGCGCCAGCAGCTGGCCCCCAGGGCCCCAGCATTTT. This sequence joins TRBV5-1 and TRBJ1-5; no definite D call. The CDR3 covers 12 residues. The V gene's germline CDR1 is SGHRS and CDR2 YFSETQ. With 3 bases removed from V and 9 bases from J, the gap between germline ends came to 10 bases. Supplemented by reference TRBV5-1 and TRBJ1-5, the full variable domain reads KAGVTQTPRYLIKTRGQQVTLSCSPISGHRSVSWYQQTPGQGLQFLFEYFSETQRNKGNFPGRFSGRQFSNSRSEMNVSTLELGDSALYLCASSWPPGPQHFGDGTRLSIL.

The CDR3 sequence is CASSLAFWREGSGTDTQYF. The CDR3 nucleotides read TGTGCCAGCAGCTTGGCTTTTTGGCGGGAGGGCTCGGGCACAGATACGCAGTATTTT. The chain links TRBV5-6 to TRBJ2-3, with 9 bases aligning to TRBD2. Looked up from germline, CDR1 is SGHDT and CDR2 is YYEEEE. The CDR3 is 19 amino acids. The junction had 12 bases not matched to a gene; V was cut back by 0 bases and J by 1 base.

The chain has TRBV12-5 and TRBJ2-7; D unclear. From germline, CDR1 is LGHNT and CDR2 FRNRAP. Trimming shortened V by 5 bases and J by 3 bases, and 11 bases separated the two germline ends. The CDR3 runs 13 residues. Written as DNA, the CDR3 is TGTGCTAGTGGTCCGGAAAGCGACTACGAGCAGTACTTC. Protein: CASGPESDYEQYF.